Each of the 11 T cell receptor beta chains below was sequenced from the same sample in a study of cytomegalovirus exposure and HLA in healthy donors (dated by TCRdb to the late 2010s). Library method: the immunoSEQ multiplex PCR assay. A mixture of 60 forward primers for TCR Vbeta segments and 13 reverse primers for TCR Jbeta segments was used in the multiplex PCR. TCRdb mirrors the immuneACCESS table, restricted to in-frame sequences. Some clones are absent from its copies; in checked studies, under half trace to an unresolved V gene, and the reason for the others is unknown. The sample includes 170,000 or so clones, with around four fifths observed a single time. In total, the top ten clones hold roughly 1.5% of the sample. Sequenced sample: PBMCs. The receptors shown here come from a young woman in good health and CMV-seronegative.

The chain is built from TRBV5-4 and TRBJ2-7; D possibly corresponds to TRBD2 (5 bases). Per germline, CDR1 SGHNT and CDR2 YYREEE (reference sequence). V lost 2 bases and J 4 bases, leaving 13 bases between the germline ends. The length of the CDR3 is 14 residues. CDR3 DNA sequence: TGTGCCAGCAGCTTCGTCCCGGGATCTTACGAGCAGTACTTC. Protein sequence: CASSFVPGSYEQYF.

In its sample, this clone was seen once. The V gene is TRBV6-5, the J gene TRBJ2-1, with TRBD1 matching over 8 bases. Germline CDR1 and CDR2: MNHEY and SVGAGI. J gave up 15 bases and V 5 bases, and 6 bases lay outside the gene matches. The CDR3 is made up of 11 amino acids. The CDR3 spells CASSGRTGTFF. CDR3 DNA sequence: TGTGCCAGCAGTGGGCGGACAGGGACGTTCTTC.

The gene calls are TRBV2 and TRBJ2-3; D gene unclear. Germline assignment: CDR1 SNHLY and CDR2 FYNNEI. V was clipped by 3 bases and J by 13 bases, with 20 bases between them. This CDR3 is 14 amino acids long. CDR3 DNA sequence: TGTGCCAGCAGTGAGTGGTGGAGTCTTACGGCCGAGTATTTT. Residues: CASSEWWSLTAEYF.

The CDR3 loop reads CASSPYRGPYYGYTF. For the CDR3, the DNA is TGTGCCAGCAGCCCGTACAGGGGGCCCTACTATGGCTACACCTTC. The chain links TRBV11-2 to TRBJ1-2; 9 bases fit TRBD1. The CDR3 is 15 amino acids. V lost 5 bases, J lost 3 bases, and 7 bases stayed unmatched. Germline loops: CDR1 SGHAT, CDR2 FQNNGV.

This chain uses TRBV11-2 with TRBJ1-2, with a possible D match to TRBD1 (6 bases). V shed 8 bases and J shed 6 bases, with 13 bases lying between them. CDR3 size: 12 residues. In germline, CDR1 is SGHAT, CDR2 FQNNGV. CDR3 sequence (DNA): TGTGCCAGCTGGGGGGGCAAAGATGGCTACACCTTC. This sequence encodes CASWGGKDGYTF.

CDR3: CASESLVERRAFF. The CDR3 DNA follows: TGTGCCAGCGAAAGCTTGGTCGAGAGGAGAGCTTTCTTT. The V call is TRBV7-9, the J call TRBJ1-1; D is unresolved. Per the germline V gene, CDR1 is SEHNR and CDR2 is FQNEAQ (reference sequence). The V and J ends lost 8 bases and 10 bases respectively, with 20 bases between them. The CDR3 totals 13 residues.

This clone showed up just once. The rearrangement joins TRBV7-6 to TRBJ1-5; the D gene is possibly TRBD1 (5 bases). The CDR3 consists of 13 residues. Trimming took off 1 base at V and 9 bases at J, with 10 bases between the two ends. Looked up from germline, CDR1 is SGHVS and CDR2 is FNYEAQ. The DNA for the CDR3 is TGTGCCAGCAGCTTAGGTGGGGGGAGGCCCCAGCATTTT. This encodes CASSLGGGRPQHF.

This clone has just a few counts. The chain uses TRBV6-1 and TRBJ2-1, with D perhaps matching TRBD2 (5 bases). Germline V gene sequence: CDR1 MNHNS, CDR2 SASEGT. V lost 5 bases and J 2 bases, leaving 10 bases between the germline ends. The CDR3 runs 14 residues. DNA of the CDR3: TGTGCCAGCAGTTTGAGCGGCCCCTACAATGAGCAGTTCTTC. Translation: CASSLSGPYNEQFF.

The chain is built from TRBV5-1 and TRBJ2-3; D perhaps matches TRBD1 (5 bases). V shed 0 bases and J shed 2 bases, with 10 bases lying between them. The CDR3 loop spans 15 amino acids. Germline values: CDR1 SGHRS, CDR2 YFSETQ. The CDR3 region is CASSLGQQFTDTQYF. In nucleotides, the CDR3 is TGCGCCAGCAGCTTGGGACAGCAGTTCACAGATACGCAGTATTTT. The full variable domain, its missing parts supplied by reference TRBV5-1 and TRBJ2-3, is KAGVTQTPRYLIKTRGQQVTLSCSPISGHRSVSWYQQTPGQGLQFLFEYFSETQRNKGNFPGRFSGRQFSNSRSEMNVSTLELGDSALYLCASSLGQQFTDTQYFGPGTRLTVL.

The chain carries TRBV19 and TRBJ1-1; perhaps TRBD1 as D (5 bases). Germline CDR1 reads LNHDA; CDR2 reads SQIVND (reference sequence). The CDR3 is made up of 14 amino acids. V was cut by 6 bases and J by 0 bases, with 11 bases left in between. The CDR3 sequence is CASRDSGLNTEAFF. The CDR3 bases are TGTGCCAGTAGAGACTCAGGGTTGAACACTGAAGCTTTCTTT.

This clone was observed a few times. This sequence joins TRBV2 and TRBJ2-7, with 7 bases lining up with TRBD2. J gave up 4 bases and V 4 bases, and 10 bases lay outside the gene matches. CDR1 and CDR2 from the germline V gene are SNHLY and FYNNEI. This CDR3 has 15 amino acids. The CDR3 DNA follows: TGTGCCAGCAGTGTAAGCGTCGGGGGAGGGTACGAGCAGTACTTC. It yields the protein CASSVSVGGGYEQYF.